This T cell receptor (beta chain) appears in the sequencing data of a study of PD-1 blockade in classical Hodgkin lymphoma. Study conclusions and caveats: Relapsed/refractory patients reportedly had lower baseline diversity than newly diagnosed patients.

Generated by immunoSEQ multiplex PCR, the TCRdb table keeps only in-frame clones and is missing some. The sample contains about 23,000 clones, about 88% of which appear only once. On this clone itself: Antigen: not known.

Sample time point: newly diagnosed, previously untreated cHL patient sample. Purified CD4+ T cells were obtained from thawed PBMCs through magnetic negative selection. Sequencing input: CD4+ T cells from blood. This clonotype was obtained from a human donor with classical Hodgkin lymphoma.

The chain's CDR3 is CASRPLTGSTDTQYF. CDR3 DNA sequence: TGTGCCAGCAGGCCCCTGACGGGGAGCACAGATACGCAGTATTTT. The V call is TRBV6-5, the J call TRBJ2-3; D perhaps matches TRBD2 (5 bases). The CDR3 sequence is 15 residues long. Germline CDR1 reads MNHEY; CDR2 reads SVGAGI. Trimming pared 6 bases from V and 0 bases from J, leaving 13 bases between.